The clone carrying this T cell receptor beta chain was detected a few times. Its specificity is unknown. These data come from a study of response to subunit inactivated influenza vaccine. General study points: T cells newly recruited by each seasonal influenza vaccination are few, the authors suggested.

MiXCR, run by TCRdb on the RT-PCR reads, gives a single entry per CDR3 protein. The sample lists 650,000 to 700,000 distinct CDR3 sequences, about 15% occurring once. The CDR3 consists of 19 residues. CDR1 and CDR2 (germline): MNHEY, SVGAGI. The V end was cut by 0 bases, the J end by 5 bases, with 25 bases between. This specimen consisted of PBMCs from blood, obtained less than 13 days after vaccination. The TCR was taken from a man in his fifties or sixties who received an inactivated influenza vaccine. V is TRBV6-5 and J is TRBJ2-5, with D perhaps matching TRBD2 (7 bases). The CDR3 coding sequence is TGTGCCAGCAGTTACTCGGGGGGGCCCACACGTTCCCAAAAGGAGACCCAGTACTTC. This encodes CASSYSGGPTRSQKETQYF.